These 10 T cell receptor beta chains originate from one sample sequenced in a study of blood T cell repertoires in COVID-19. TCRdb's copy holds only in-frame clones and misses some; the assay was immunoSEQ multiplex PCR. Here the sample spans 300,000 or so clones, more than 85% being singletons. Sequencing used PBMCs or T cells enriched from blood (not recorded which). All receptors come from a woman aged 25 to 39 who had recovered from COVID-19.

The chain joins TRBV18 to TRBJ1-2; maybe TRBD1 (5 bases). V lost 2 bases to trimming and J lost 2 bases, with 9 bases between them. Germline assignment: CDR1 KGHSH and CDR2 LQKENI. This CDR3 spans 14 amino acids. The chain's CDR3 is CASSPSRANYGYTF. For the CDR3, the DNA is TGTGCCAGCTCACCAAGCAGGGCCAACTATGGCTACACCTTC. Full variable domain (missing parts from reference TRBV18 and TRBJ1-2): NAGVMQNPRHLVRRRGQEARLRCSPMKGHSHVYWYRQLPEEGLKFMVYLQKENIIDESGMPKERFSAEFPKEGPSILRIQQVVRGDSAAYFCASSPSRANYGYTFGSGTRLTVV.

This chain links TRBV12-3 or TRBV12-4 with TRBJ2-7; D unresolved. V was pared by 1 base and J by 2 bases, with 6 bases between. The CDR3 consists of 13 residues. The chain's CDR3 is CASSLGLTYEQYF. CDR3 nucleotide sequence: TGTGCCAGCAGTTTAGGGCTCACCTACGAGCAGTACTTC.

The CDR3 is CASSQRNRGLGDTEAFF. For the CDR3, the DNA is TGTGCCAGCAGCCAAAGGAACAGGGGATTGGGAGACACTGAAGCTTTCTTT. The gene calls are TRBV7-2 and TRBJ1-1, with TRBD1 matching over 7 bases. The junction had 15 bases not matched to a gene; V was cut back by 5 bases and J by 3 bases. CDR3 length: 17 amino acids. CDR1 is SGHTA, CDR2 FQGNSA, per germline.

The rearrangement links TRBV28 to TRBJ1-5; TRBD1 matches 9 bases. The J segment lost 1 base and the V segment lost 5 bases, leaving 3 bases of the junction unmatched. CDR3 size: 15 residues. Germline V CDR1 and CDR2: MDHEN, SYDVKM. CDR3 DNA sequence: TGTGCCAGCAGTAAACAGGGGGCGAGCAATCAGCCCCAGCATTTT. Amino acids: CASSKQGASNQPQHF.

The chain joins TRBV19 to TRBJ1-5, with D unclear. The CDR3 sequence is 13 residues long. Germline CDR1 and CDR2: LNHDA and SQIVND (reference sequence). The V end was cut by 4 bases, the J end by 4 bases, with 8 bases between. CDR3 sequence: CASSNSRNQPQHF. The CDR3 DNA reads as TGTGCCAGTAGTAATTCTAGAAATCAGCCCCAGCATTTT.

CDR3 protein: CASRGSGGTYEQYF. CDR3 coding DNA: TGTGCCAGCAGAGGCAGCGGGGGAACCTACGAGCAGTACTTC. The V gene is TRBV3-1 (or the pseudogene TRBV3-2), the J gene TRBJ2-7; the match to TRBD2 covers 8 bases. This CDR3 has 14 residues. J was trimmed by 2 bases and V by 6 bases; bases with no gene match: 6. Germline V gene data show CDR1 as LGHDT and CDR2 as YNNKEL (reference sequence).

This clone has just one count. The chain uses TRBV28 and TRBJ1-4; D possibly corresponds to TRBD1 (5 bases). Germline loops: CDR1 MDHEN, CDR2 SYDVKM. The germline V and J ends were trimmed by 3 bases and 0 bases, with 17 bases remaining between them. The CDR3 length is 18 residues. CDR3 bases: TGTGCCAGCAGTTTTATCGCTCGGGGGGGTGCAACTAATGAAAAACTGTTTTTT. Translating it yields CASSFIARGGATNEKLFF.

This sequence joins TRBV28 and TRBJ1-1, with TRBD1 as a possible D gene (5 bases). Germline V gene data show CDR1 as MDHEN and CDR2 as SYDVKM. V was trimmed by 4 bases and J by 1 base, leaving 13 bases between them. The length of the CDR3 is 15 residues. The CDR3, as DNA: TGTGCCAGCAGTTCACGGGGGGGGAAGAACACTGAAGCTTTCTTT. Its translation: CASSSRGGKNTEAFF.

V and J are TRBV14 and TRBJ1-1; TRBD1 matches at 8 bases. V trimming: 4 bases; J trimming: 0 bases; junction bases outside the gene matches: 7. The CDR3 totals 16 residues. Germline CDR1 SGHDN, CDR2 FVKESK. The CDR3 loop reads CASSPRQGNMNTEAFF. CDR3 DNA: TGTGCCAGCAGCCCCCGACAGGGGAACATGAACACTGAAGCTTTCTTT.

The J gene is TRBJ2-2, the V gene TRBV5-1, with a weak D call TRBD1 (6 bases). This CDR3 region has 16 residues. Germline CDR1 reads SGHRS; CDR2 reads YFSETQ. V lost 1 base to trimming and J lost 0 bases, with 10 bases between them. The CDR3 protein is CASSLMGQPNTGELFF. CDR3 in DNA: TGCGCCAGCAGCTTGATGGGACAACCGAACACCGGGGAGCTGTTTTTT.